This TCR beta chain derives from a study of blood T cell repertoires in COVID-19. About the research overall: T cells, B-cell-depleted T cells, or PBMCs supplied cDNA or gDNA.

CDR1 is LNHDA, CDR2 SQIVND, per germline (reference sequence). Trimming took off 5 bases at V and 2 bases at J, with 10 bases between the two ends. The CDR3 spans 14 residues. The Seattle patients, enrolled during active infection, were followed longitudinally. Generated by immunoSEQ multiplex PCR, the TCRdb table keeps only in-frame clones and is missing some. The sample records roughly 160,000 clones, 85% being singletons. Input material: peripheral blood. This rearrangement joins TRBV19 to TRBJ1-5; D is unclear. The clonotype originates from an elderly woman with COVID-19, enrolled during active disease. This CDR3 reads CASSDYGGNQPQHF. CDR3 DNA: TGTGCCAGTAGTGATTACGGAGGCAATCAGCCCCAGCATTTT.